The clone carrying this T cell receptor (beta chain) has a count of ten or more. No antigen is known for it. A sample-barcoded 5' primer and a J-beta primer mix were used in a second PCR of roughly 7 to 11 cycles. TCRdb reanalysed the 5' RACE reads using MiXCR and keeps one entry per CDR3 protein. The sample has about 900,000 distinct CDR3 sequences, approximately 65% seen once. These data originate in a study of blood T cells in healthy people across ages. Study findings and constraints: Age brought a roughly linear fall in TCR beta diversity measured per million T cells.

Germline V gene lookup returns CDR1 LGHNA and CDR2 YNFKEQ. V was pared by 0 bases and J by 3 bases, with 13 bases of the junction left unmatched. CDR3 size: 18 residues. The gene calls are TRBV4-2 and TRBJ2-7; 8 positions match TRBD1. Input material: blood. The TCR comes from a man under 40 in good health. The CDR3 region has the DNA TGTGCCAGCAGCCAAGACGCCCCCAGGGGGCCCCTCTACTACGAGCAGTACTTC. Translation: CASSQDAPRGPLYYEQYF.